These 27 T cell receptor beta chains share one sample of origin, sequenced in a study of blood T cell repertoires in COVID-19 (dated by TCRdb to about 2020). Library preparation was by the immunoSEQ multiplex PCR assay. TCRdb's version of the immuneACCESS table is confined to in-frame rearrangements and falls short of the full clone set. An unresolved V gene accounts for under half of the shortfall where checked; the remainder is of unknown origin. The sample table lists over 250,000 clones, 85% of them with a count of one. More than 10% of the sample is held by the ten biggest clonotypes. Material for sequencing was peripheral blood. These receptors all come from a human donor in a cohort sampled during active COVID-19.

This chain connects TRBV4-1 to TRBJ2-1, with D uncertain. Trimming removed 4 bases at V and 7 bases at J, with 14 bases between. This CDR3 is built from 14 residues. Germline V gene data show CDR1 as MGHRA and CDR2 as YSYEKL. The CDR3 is CASSPYSNLNEQFF. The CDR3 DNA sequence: TGCGCCAGCAGCCCCTACTCAAACTTGAATGAGCAGTTCTTC.

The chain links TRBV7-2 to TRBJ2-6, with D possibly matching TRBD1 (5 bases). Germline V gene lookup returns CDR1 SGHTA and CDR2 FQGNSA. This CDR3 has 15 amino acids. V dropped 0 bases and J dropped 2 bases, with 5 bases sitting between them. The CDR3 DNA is TGTGCCAGCAGCTTAGCAGGGGCTGGGGCCAACGTCCTGACTTTC. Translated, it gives CASSLAGAGANVLTF.

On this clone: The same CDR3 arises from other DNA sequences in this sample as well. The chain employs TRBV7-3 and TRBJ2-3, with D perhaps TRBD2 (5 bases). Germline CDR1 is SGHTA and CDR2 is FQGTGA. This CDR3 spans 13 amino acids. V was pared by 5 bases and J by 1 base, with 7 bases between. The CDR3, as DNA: TGTGCCAGCAGCCCGCGGGGCACAGATACGCAGTATTTT. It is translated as CASSPRGTDTQYF.

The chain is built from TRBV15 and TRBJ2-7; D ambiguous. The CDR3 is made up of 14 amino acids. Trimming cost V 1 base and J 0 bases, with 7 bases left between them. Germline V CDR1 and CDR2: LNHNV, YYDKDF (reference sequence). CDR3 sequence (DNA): TGTGCCACCAGCAGAGGTCGGAGCTCCTACGAGCAGTACTTC. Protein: CATSRGRSSYEQYF.

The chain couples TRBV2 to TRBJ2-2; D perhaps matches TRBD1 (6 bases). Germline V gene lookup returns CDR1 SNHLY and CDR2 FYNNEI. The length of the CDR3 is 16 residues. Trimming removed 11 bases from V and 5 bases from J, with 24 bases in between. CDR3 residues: CASQVGAVVFTGELFF. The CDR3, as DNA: TGTGCCTCCCAGGTGGGGGCTGTCGTCTTTACCGGGGAGCTGTTTTTT. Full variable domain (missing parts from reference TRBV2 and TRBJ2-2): EPEVTQTPSHQVTQMGQEVILRCVPISNHLYFYWYRQILGQKVEFLVSFYNNEISEKSEIFDDQFSVERPDGSNFTLKIRSTKLEDSAMYFCASQVGAVVFTGELFFGEGSRLTVL.

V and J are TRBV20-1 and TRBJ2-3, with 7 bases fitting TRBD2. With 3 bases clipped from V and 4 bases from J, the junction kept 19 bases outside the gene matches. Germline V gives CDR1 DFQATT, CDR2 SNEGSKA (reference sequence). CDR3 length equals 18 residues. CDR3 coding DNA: TGCAGTGCTAGTTTTCCCCCCGGCGGCGGGGGAGGATCAGATACGCAGTATTTT. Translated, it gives CSASFPPGGGGGSDTQYF.

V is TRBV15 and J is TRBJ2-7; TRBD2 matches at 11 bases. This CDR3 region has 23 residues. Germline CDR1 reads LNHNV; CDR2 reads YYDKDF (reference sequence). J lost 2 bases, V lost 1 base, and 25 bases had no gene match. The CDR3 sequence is CATSRGGSSGRNTLRVFPYEQYF. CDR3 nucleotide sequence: TGTGCCACCAGCAGAGGGGGTTCTAGCGGGAGGAACACATTGAGGGTTTTTCCCTACGAGCAGTACTTC.

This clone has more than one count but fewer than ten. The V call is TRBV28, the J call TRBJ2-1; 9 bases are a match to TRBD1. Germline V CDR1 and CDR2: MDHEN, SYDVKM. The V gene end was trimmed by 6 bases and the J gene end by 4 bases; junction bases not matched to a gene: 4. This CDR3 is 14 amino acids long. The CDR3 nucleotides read TGTGCCAGCAGCCGGGACAGGGCTTACAATGAGCAGTTCTTC. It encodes CASSRDRAYNEQFF.

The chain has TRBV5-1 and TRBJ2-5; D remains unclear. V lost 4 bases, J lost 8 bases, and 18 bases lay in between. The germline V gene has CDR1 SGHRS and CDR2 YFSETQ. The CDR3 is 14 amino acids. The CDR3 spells CASSPPSADSTQYF. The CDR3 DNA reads TGCGCCAGCAGCCCACCATCGGCCGACTCAACCCAGTACTTC.

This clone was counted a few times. In DNA form, the CDR3 reads TGTGCCAGCAGCTCCCGTGCAGGGGAGCCCCAGCATTTT. Its protein product is CASSSRAGEPQHF. V gene TRBV7-3 combines with J gene TRBJ1-5; weak D call: TRBD1 (6 bases). V lost 4 bases and J lost 8, with 12 bases in between. Germline values: CDR1 SGHTA, CDR2 FQGTGA. The CDR3 is made up of 13 amino acids.

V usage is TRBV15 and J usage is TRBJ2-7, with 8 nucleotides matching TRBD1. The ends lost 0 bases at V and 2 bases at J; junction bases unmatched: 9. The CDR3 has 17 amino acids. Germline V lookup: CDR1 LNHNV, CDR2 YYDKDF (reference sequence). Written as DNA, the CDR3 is TGTGCCACCAGCAGAGATTTTACGACAGGGGCAACCTACGAGCAGTACTTC. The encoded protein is CATSRDFTTGATYEQYF.

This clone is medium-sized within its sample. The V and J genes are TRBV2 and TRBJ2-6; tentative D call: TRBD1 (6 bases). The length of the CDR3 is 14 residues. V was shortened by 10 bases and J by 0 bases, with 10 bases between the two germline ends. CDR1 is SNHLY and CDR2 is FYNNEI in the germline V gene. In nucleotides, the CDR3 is TGTGCCACCCGACAGGACTCTGGGGCCAACGTCCTGACTTTC. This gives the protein CATRQDSGANVLTF.

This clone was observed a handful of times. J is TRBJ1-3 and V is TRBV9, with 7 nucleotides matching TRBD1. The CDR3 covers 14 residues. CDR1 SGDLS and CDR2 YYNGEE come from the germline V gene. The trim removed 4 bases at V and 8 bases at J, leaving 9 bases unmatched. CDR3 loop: CASSTTGQDDTIYF. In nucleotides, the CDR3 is TGTGCCAGCAGCACGACAGGGCAAGACGACACCATATATTTT.

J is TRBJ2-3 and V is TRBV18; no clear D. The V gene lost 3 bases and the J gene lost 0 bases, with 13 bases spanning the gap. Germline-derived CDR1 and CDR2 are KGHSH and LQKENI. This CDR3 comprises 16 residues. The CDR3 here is CASSPSGSTSTDTQYF. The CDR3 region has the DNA TGTGCCAGCTCACCTTCCGGGTCGACTAGCACAGATACGCAGTATTTT. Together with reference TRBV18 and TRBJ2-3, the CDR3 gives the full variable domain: NAGVMQNPRHLVRRRGQEARLRCSPMKGHSHVYWYRQLPEEGLKFMVYLQKENIIDESGMPKERFSAEFPKEGPSILRIQQVVRGDSAAYFCASSPSGSTSTDTQYFGPGTRLTVL.

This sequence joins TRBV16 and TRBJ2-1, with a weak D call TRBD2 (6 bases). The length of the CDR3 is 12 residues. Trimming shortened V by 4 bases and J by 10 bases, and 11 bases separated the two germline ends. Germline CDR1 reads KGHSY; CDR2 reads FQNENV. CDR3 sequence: CASSPPRGEQFF. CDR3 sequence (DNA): TGTGCCAGCAGCCCACCCCGGGGGGAGCAGTTCTTC.

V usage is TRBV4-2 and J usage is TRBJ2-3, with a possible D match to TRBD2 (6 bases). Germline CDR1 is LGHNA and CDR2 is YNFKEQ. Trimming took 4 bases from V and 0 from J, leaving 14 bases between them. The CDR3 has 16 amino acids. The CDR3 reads CASSPTLATSTDTQYF. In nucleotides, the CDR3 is TGTGCCAGCAGCCCTACTCTAGCGACTAGCACAGATACGCAGTATTTT.

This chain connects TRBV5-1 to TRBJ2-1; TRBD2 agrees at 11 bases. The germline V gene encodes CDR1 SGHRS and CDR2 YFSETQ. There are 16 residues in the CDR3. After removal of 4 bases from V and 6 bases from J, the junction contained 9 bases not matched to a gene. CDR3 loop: CASSLNELAGVNEQFF. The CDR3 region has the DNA TGCGCCAGCAGCCTAAATGAACTAGCGGGAGTCAATGAGCAGTTCTTC.

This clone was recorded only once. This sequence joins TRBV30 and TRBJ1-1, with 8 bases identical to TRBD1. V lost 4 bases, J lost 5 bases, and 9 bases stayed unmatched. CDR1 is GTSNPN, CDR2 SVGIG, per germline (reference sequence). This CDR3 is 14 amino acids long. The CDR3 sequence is CAWTKGQGETEAFF. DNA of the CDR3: TGTGCCTGGACCAAAGGACAGGGAGAAACTGAAGCTTTCTTT.

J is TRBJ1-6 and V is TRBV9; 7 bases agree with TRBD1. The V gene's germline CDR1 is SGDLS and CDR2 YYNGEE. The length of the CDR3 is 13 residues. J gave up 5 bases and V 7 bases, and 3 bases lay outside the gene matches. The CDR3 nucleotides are TGTGCCAGCTCGACAGGGAATAATTCACCCCTCCACTTT. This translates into CASSTGNNSPLHF.

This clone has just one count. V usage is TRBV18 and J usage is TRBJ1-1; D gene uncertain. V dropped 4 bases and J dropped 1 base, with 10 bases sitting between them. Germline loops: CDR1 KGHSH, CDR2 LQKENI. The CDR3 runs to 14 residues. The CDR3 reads CASSLQDGNTEAFF. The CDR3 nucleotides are TGTGCCAGCTCACTTCAGGATGGGAACACTGAAGCTTTCTTT. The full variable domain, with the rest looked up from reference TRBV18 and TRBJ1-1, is NAGVMQNPRHLVRRRGQEARLRCSPMKGHSHVYWYRQLPEEGLKFMVYLQKENIIDESGMPKERFSAEFPKEGPSILRIQQVVRGDSAAYFCASSLQDGNTEAFFGQGTRLTVV.

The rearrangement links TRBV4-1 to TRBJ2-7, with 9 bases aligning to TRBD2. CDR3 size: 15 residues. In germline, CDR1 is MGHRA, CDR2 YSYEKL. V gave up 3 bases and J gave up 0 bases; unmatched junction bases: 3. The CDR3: CASSQTSGSSYEQYF. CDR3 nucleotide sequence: TGCGCCAGCAGCCAGACTAGCGGAAGCTCCTACGAGCAGTACTTC.

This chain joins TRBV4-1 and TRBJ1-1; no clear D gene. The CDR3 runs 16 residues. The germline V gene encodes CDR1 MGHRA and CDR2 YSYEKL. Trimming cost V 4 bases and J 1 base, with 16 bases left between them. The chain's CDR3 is CASSPGWKLQNTEAFF. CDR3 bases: TGCGCCAGCAGCCCGGGGTGGAAGTTGCAGAACACTGAAGCTTTCTTT.

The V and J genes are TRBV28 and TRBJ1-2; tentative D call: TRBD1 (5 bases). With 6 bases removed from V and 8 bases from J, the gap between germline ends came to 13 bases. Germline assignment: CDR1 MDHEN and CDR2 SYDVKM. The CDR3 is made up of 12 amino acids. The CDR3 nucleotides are TGTGCCAGCAGAGGAGACAGCTTAGGCTACACCTTC. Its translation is CASRGDSLGYTF.

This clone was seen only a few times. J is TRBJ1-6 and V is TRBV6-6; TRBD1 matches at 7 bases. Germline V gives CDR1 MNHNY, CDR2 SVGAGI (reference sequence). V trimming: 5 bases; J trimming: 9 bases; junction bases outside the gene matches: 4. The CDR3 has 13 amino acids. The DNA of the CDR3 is TGTGCCAGCAGTACCGGGACAGTTTCACCCCTCCACTTT. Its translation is CASSTGTVSPLHF.

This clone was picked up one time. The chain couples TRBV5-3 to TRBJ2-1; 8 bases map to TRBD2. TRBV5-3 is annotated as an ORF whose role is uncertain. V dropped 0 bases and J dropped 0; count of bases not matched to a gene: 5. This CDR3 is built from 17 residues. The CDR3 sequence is CARSLGLAGSSYNEQFF. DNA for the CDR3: TGTGCCAGAAGCTTGGGGTTAGCGGGAAGCTCCTACAATGAGCAGTTCTTC.

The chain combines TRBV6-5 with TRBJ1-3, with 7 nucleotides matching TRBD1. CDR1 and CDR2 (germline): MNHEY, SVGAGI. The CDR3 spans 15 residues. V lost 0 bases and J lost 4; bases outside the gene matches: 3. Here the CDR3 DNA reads TGTGCCAGCAGTTACTCGACAGGGATGGGAAACACCATATATTTT. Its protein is CASSYSTGMGNTIYF.

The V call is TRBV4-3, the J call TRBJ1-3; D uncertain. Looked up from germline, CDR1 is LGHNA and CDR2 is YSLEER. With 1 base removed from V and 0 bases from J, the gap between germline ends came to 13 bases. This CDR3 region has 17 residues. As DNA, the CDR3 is TGCGCCAGCAGCCAAGGCGTTCTCCCGAGCTCTGGAAACACCATATATTTT. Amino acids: CASSQGVLPSSGNTIYF.